The following is a T cell receptor (beta chain) sequence with its context. Its antigen is not identified. Unique molecular identifiers were incorporated during preparation of the TCRbeta library. TCRdb itself ran the PCR reads through MiXCR, one entry per CDR3 protein. This sample has fewer than 550,000 distinct CDR3 sequences, with approximately 10% found just once. The data stem from a study of T-cell reconstitution after alpha-beta-depleted transplantation in children. Study-wide points: A year post-transplant, T-cell counts and diversity derived mostly from newly produced T cells.

CDR3 length equals 13 residues. CDR1 is SGHAT, CDR2 FQNNGV, per germline. V trimming: 8 bases; J trimming: 5 bases; junction bases outside the gene matches: 7. This specimen was PBMCs, mostly from graft donor cells, taken 180 days after TCRalphabeta/CD19-depleted stem cell transplant. The J gene is TRBJ2-5, the V gene TRBV11-2; 8 nucleotides match TRBD1. This TCR derives from a female patient aged 2 to 10 who had a stem cell transplant for aplastic anemia, so the T cells may come from the graft donor. CDR3: CASGRTGMETQYF. Written as DNA, the CDR3 is TGTGCCAGCGGTAGGACAGGGATGGAGACCCAGTACTTC. Looking up the rest from reference TRBV11-2 and TRBJ2-5 gives the full variable domain: EAGVAQSPRYKIIEKRQSVAFWCNPISGHATLYWYQQILGQGPKLLIQFQNNGVVDDSQLPKDRFSAERLKGVDSTLKIQPAKLEDSAVYLCASGRTGMETQYFGPGTRLLVL.